A single sample gave rise to the 16 T cell receptor beta chains below, sequenced in a study of cytomegalovirus exposure and HLA in healthy donors. The PCR was carried out with 60 Vbeta primers and 13 Jbeta primers. Assay: immunoSEQ multiplex PCR; the TCRdb copy retains only in-frame clones and omits some. The sample lists approximately 71,000 clones; roughly 70% were seen once. Sample: PBMCs. The receptor set was obtained from a woman between 40 and 50 years old in good health and CMV-seropositive.

CDR3 in DNA: TGTGCCAGCACGCAGGGGGATTCACCCCTCCACTTT. Encoded protein: CASTQGDSPLHF. The genes are TRBV2 and TRBJ1-6, with 7 bases aligning to TRBD1. The CDR3 runs 12 residues. Germline V gene data show CDR1 as SNHLY and CDR2 as FYNNEI. V shed 7 bases, J shed 8 bases, and the junction held 2 bases outside the gene matches.

This clone came up a few times. This sequence joins TRBV6-5 and TRBJ1-2, with 7 bases fitting TRBD1. The CDR3 runs 14 residues. Trimming removed 7 bases from V and 6 bases from J; junction bases left unmatched: 11. Germline V lookup: CDR1 MNHEY, CDR2 SVGAGI. The CDR3 nucleotides are TGTGCCAGCAAACCCGACAGGGACAGACATGGCTACACCTTC. Translating it yields CASKPDRDRHGYTF.

The rearrangement links TRBV5-1 to TRBJ1-5; 7 bases match TRBD1. V lost 4 bases and J lost 0; bases outside the gene matches: 1. Germline loops: CDR1 SGHRS, CDR2 YFSETQ. The CDR3 has 14 residues. CDR3 protein: CASSRDSSNQPQHF. The CDR3 DNA follows: TGCGCCAGCAGCCGGGACAGTAGCAATCAGCCCCAGCATTTT.

V and J are TRBV5-4 and TRBJ2-3; D ambiguous. The CDR3 runs 13 residues. The V gene lost 3 bases and the J gene lost 3 bases, with 8 bases spanning the gap. CDR1 is SGHNT, CDR2 YYREEE, per germline (reference sequence). The CDR3 is CASSSPSTDTQYF. In nucleotides, the CDR3 is TGTGCCAGCAGCTCGCCCAGTACAGATACGCAGTATTTT.

V and J are TRBV29-1 and TRBJ2-1; 8 bases are shared with TRBD2. Germline CDR1 and CDR2: SQVTM and ANQGSEA. With 5 bases clipped from V and 1 base from J, the junction kept 7 bases outside the gene matches. The CDR3 spans 15 residues. CDR3 loop: CSVTGGASSYNEQFF. The CDR3 DNA follows: TGCAGCGTTACCGGGGGGGCCTCGTCCTACAATGAGCAGTTCTTC.

The rearrangement uses TRBV5-1 and TRBJ2-1; D perhaps matches TRBD2 (6 bases). CDR1 is SGHRS, CDR2 YFSETQ, per germline. CDR3 length: 16 amino acids. V lost 4 bases to trimming and J lost 0 bases, with 14 bases between them. The CDR3 DNA follows: TGCGCCAGCAGCGTCTCGGGGGTGAGCTCCTACAATGAGCAGTTCTTC. The encoded protein is CASSVSGVSSYNEQFF.

This clone was seen at least ten times. The J gene is TRBJ1-4, the V gene TRBV5-8; a possible D gene is TRBD1 (5 bases). The length of the CDR3 is 16 residues. CDR1 is SGHTS and CDR2 is YDEGEE in the germline V gene. Trimming left V 0 bases short and J 3 bases short, with 12 bases between. The CDR3 DNA follows: TGTGCCAGCAGCTTGGGCCGACAGCTCTCTAATGAAAAACTGTTTTTT. Amino acid sequence: CASSLGRQLSNEKLFF. Combining the CDR3 with reference TRBV5-8 and TRBJ1-4 gives the whole variable domain EAGVTQSPTHLIKTRGQQATLRCSPISGHTSVYWYQQALGLGLQFLLWYDEGEERNRGNFPPRFSGRQFPNYSSELNVNALELEDSALYLCASSLGRQLSNEKLFFGSGTQLSVL.

The rearrangement uses TRBV5-1 and TRBJ1-1; D ambiguous. Trimming left V 6 bases short and J 5 bases short, with 23 bases between. Germline V gives CDR1 SGHRS, CDR2 YFSETQ. The CDR3 contains 16 residues. The CDR3 here is CASKLTPGSGSTEAFF. CDR3 coding DNA: TGCGCCAGCAAACTCACCCCGGGGTCGGGAAGTACTGAAGCTTTCTTT.

J is TRBJ2-7 and V is TRBV7-8, with D perhaps TRBD2 (6 bases). The CDR3 contains 14 residues. Germline V lookup: CDR1 SGHVS, CDR2 FQNEAQ. The V end was cut by 5 bases, the J end by 0 bases, with 11 bases between. In DNA, the CDR3 is TGTGCCAGCAGCCAAAGGACTACCTCCTACGAGCAGTACTTC. Protein sequence: CASSQRTTSYEQYF.

The chain recombines TRBV9 with TRBJ2-1; 9 bases map to TRBD2. CDR1 SGDLS and CDR2 YYNGEE come from the germline V gene. The V segment lost 4 bases and the J segment 3 bases; nucleotides outside the gene matches: 8. The CDR3 runs to 16 residues. CDR3 in amino acids: CASSPLTSGNYNEQFF. The CDR3 bases are TGTGCCAGCAGCCCCTTGACTAGCGGCAACTACAATGAGCAGTTCTTC.

This clone was detected ten times or more. CDR3 sequence (DNA): TGTGCCAGCTCACTGGGGGACATCTCTGGAAACACCATATATTTT. Its protein is CASSLGDISGNTIYF. The chain recombines TRBV18 with TRBJ1-3; D may be TRBD1 (6 bases). This CDR3 region has 15 residues. V was shortened by 4 bases and J by 0 bases, with 10 bases between the two germline ends. CDR1 and CDR2 from the germline V gene are KGHSH and LQKENI.

This chain links TRBV10-3 with TRBJ1-2; D is ambiguous. The CDR3 is made up of 17 amino acids. Trimming took 0 bases from V and 2 from J, leaving 16 bases between them. CDR1 is ENHRY and CDR2 is SYGVKD in the germline V gene. CDR3 in amino acids: CAISESGKRESNYGYTF. As DNA, the CDR3 is TGTGCCATCAGTGAGTCCGGGAAGCGCGAGTCGAACTATGGCTACACCTTC.

This clone has just one count. This sequence joins TRBV5-1 and TRBJ2-2; 8 nucleotides line up with TRBD1. Per the germline V gene, CDR1 is SGHRS and CDR2 is YFSETQ. J was trimmed by 5 bases and V by 0 bases; bases with no gene match: 6. The CDR3 loop spans 16 amino acids. Here the CDR3 DNA reads TGCGCCAGCAGCTTGGTAATCGACAGGGGTACCGGGGAGCTGTTTTTT. Protein product: CASSLVIDRGTGELFF. Full variable domain (missing parts from reference TRBV5-1 and TRBJ2-2): KAGVTQTPRYLIKTRGQQVTLSCSPISGHRSVSWYQQTPGQGLQFLFEYFSETQRNKGNFPGRFSGRQFSNSRSEMNVSTLELGDSALYLCASSLVIDRGTGELFFGEGSRLTVL.

This sequence joins TRBV2 and TRBJ2-3; no firm D call. V lost 7 bases and J lost 4, with 15 bases in between. CDR3 length: 14 amino acids. Germline V CDR1 and CDR2: SNHLY, FYNNEI. The CDR3 loop reads CASNVASRADTQYF. Written as DNA, the CDR3 is TGTGCCAGCAATGTGGCTAGTCGGGCAGATACGCAGTATTTT.

Remarks on this clone: Other nucleotide sequences from this sample produce the same CDR3. Here the CDR3 DNA reads TGCGCCAGCAGCTTGGCCGCGGGCGCGAACACCGGGGAGCTGTTTTTT. This sequence encodes CASSLAAGANTGELFF. This chain joins TRBV5-1 and TRBJ2-2; D perhaps matches TRBD2 (5 bases). V lost 0 bases and J lost 0, with 9 bases in between. The CDR3 runs 16 residues. CDR1 is SGHRS, CDR2 YFSETQ, per germline.

This clone was picked up one time. The V gene is TRBV9, the J gene TRBJ1-2; D is possibly TRBD1 (6 bases). There are 14 residues in the CDR3. The ends were cut back, 4 bases at V and 4 bases at J, with 14 bases in the middle. Germline CDR1 is SGDLS and CDR2 is YYNGEE. The CDR3 nucleotides are TGTGCCAGCAGCCCCAGCGGGGGCGGCTATGGCTACACCTTC. Translated: CASSPSGGGYGYTF.